This T cell receptor beta chain stems from a study of Graves' ophthalmopathy and Graves' hyperthyroidism. In the study overall: Hyperthyroidism counted as stable given no ophthalmopathy within 18 months of follow-up. Findings and limits, study-wide: Detected in blood as well were most expanded thyroid clonotypes with frequency above 0.001. Sensitivity reached less than 71% and specificity 72% to 80% when the model predicted ophthalmopathy progression.

V lost 4 bases, J lost 6 bases, and 14 bases stayed unmatched. The length of the CDR3 is 16 residues. About this clonotype itself: Its antigen is currently unknown.

The sequenced template was RNA, covering the TCR beta CDR3 region. In the first round, RT-PCR was carried out with HTBI primers, and a multiplex PCR formed the second round. Each CDR3 protein is one row after TCRdb ran MiXCR on the multiplex PCR reads. The sample holds approximately 1.2 million distinct CDR3 sequences; less than 45% are singletons and the top ten take 11%. The receptor was derived from an adult man with Graves' hyperthyroidism. The sample was peripheral blood or thyroid tissue (not recorded which). The rearrangement joins TRBV12-3 or TRBV12-4 to TRBJ2-7; 8 bases map to TRBD1. For the CDR3, the DNA is TGTGCCAGCAGTTACCTACGGGACAGGAGCGTTTTCGAGCAGTACTTC. This gives the protein CASSYLRDRSVFEQYF.